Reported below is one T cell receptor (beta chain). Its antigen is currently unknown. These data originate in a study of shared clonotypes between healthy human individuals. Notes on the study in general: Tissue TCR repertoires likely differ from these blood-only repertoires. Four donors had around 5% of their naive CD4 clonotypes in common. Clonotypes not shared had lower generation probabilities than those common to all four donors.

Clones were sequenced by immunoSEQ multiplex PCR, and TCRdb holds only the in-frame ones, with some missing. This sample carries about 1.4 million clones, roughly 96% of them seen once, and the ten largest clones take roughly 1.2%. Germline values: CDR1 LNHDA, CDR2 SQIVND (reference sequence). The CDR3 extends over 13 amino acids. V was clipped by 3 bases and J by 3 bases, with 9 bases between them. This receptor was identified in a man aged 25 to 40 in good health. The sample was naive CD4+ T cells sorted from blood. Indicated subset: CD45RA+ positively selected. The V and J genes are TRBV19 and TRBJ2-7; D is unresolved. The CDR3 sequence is CASSISTYYEQYF. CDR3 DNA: TGTGCCAGTAGTATTTCCACCTACTACGAGCAGTACTTC.